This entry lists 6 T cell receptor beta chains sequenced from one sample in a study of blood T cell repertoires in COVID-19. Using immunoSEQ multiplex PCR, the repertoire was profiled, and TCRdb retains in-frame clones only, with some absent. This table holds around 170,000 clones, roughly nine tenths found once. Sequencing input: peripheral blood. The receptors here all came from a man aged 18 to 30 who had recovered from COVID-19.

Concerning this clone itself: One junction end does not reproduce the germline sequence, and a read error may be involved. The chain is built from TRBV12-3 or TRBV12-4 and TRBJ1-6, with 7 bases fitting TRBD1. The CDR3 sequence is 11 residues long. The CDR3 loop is CASSLGGQPYF. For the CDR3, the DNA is TGTGCCAGCAGTTTAGGGGGACAGCCCTACTTT.

The CDR3 is CASSQERGGYEQYF. The CDR3 DNA sequence: TGTGCCAGCAGCCAAGAGCGAGGCGGCTACGAGCAGTACTTC. The chain joins TRBV3-1 (or the pseudogene TRBV3-2) to TRBJ2-7, with D unresolved. Germline V gives CDR1 LGHDT, CDR2 YNNKEL (reference sequence). Trimming left V 0 bases short and J 3 bases short, with 9 bases between. The CDR3 runs 14 residues.

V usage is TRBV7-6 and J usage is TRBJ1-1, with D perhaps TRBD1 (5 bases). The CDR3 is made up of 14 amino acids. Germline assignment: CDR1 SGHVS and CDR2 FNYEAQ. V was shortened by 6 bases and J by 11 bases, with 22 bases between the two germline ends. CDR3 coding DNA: TGTGCCAGCAGTTCTGGGCCAACAAGTGGGGGGGCTTTCTTT. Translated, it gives CASSSGPTSGGAFF.

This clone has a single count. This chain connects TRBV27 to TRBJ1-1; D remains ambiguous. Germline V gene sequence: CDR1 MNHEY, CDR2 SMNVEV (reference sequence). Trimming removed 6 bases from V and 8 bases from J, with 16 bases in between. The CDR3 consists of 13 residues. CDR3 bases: TGTGCCAGCAGCCTCCGGAACAGCTTGGAAGCTTTCTTT. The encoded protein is CASSLRNSLEAFF.

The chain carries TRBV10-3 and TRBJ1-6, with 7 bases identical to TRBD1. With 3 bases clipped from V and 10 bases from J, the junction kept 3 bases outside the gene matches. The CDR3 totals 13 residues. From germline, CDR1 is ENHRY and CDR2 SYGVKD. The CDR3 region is CAISDRDRSPLHF. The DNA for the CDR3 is TGTGCCATCAGTGACAGGGACAGATCACCCCTCCACTTT.

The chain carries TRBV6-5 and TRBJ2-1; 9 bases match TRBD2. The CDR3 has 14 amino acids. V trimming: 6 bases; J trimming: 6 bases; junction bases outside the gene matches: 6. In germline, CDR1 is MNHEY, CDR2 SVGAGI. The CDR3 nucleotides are TGTGCCAGCAGCCCCTTGCGGGAGGGCAATGAGCAGTTCTTC. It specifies CASSPLREGNEQFF.